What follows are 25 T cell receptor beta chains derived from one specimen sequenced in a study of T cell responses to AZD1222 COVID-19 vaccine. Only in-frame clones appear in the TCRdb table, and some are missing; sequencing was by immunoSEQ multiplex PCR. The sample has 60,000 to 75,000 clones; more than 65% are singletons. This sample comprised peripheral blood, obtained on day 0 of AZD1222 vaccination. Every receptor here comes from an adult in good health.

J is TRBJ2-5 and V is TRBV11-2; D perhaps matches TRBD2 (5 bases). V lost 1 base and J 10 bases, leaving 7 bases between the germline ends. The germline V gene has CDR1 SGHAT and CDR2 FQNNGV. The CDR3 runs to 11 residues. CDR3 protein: CASSLVRDQYF. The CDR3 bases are TGTGCCAGCAGCTTAGTTCGGGACCAGTACTTC.

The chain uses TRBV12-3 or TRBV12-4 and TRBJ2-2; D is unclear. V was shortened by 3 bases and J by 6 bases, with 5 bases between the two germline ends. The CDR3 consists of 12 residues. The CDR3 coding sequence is TGTGCCAGCAGTTTCGGGCCCGGGGAGCTGTTTTTT. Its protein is CASSFGPGELFF.

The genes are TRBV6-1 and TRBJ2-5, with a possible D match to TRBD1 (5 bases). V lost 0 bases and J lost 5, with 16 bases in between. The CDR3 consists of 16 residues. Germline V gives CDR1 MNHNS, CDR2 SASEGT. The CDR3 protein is CASSEAVGQGRETQYF. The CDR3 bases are TGTGCCAGCAGTGAAGCGGTCGGGCAGGGAAGGGAGACCCAGTACTTC.

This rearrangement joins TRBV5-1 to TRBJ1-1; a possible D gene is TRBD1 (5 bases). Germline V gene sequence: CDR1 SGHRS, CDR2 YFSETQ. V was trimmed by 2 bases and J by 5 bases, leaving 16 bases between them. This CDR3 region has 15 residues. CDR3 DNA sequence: TGCGCCAGCAGCTTTGAGGGCAGGGAATATACTGAAGCTTTCTTT. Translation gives CASSFEGREYTEAFF. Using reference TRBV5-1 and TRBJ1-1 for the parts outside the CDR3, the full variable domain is KAGVTQTPRYLIKTRGQQVTLSCSPISGHRSVSWYQQTPGQGLQFLFEYFSETQRNKGNFPGRFSGRQFSNSRSEMNVSTLELGDSALYLCASSFEGREYTEAFFGQGTRLTVV.

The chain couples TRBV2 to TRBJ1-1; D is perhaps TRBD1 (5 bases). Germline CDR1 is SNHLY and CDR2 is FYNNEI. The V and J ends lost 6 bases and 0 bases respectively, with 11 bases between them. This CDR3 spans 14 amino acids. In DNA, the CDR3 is TGTGCCAGCAGGTACGGACACTTGAACACTGAAGCTTTCTTT. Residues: CASRYGHLNTEAFF.

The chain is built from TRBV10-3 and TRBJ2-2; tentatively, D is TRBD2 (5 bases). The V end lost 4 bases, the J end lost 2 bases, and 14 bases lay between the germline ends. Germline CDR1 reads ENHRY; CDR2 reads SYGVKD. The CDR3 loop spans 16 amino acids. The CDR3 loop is CAISVGPRDNTGELFF. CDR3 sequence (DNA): TGTGCCATCAGTGTCGGGCCGAGGGATAACACCGGGGAGCTGTTTTTT.

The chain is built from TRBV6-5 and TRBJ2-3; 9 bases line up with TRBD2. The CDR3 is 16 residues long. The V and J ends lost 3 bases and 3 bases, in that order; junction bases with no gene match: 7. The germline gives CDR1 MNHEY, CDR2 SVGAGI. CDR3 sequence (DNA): TGTGCCAGCAGTTATACGGCGGGAGGGCCGACAGATACGCAGTATTTT. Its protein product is CASSYTAGGPTDTQYF.

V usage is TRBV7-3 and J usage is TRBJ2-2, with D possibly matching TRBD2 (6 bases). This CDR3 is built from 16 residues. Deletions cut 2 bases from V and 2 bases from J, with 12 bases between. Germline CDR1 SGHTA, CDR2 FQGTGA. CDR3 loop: CASSLQGTLNTGELFF. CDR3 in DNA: TGTGCCAGCAGCTTACAAGGGACTCTTAACACCGGGGAGCTGTTTTTT.

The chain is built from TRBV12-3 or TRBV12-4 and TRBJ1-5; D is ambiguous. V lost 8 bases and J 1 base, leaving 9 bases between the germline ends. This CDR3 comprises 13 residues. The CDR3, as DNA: TGTGCCAGCCGCTTAACGAGCAATCAGCCCCAGCATTTT. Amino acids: CASRLTSNQPQHF.

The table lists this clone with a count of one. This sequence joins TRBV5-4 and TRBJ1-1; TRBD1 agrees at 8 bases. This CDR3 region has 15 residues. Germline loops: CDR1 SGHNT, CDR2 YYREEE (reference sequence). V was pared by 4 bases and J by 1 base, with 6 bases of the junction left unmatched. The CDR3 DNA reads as TGTGCCAGCAGCACACCAGGGGGCGCGAACACTGAAGCTTTCTTT. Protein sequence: CASSTPGGANTEAFF.

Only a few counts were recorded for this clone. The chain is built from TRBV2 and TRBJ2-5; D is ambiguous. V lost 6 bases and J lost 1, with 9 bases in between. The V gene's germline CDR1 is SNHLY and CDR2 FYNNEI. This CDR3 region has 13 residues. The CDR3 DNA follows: TGTGCCAGCAGAGGTGCGGCCCAAGAGACCCAGTACTTC. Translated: CASRGAAQETQYF.

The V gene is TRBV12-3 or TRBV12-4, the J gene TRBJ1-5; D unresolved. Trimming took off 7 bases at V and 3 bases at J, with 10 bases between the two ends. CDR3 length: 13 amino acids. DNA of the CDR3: TGTGCCAGCACTAATGACAACAATCAGCCCCAGCATTTT. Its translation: CASTNDNNQPQHF.

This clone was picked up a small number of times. Here the CDR3 DNA reads TGTGCCAGCAGCTTGGGTCATGGTCAGCCCCAGCATTTT. Its translation: CASSLGHGQPQHF. The chain carries TRBV7-6 and TRBJ1-5; D is uncertain. The CDR3 is 13 residues long. Germline values: CDR1 SGHVS, CDR2 FNYEAQ. V lost 3 bases, J lost 6 bases, and 9 bases lay in between. The variable domain in full, with the rest retrieved from reference TRBV7-6 and TRBJ1-5, is GAGVSQSPRYKVTKRGQDVALRCDPISGHVSLYWYRQALGQGPEFLTYFNYEAQQDKSGLPNDRFSAERPEGSISTLTIQRTEQRDSAMYRCASSLGHGQPQHFGDGTRLSIL.

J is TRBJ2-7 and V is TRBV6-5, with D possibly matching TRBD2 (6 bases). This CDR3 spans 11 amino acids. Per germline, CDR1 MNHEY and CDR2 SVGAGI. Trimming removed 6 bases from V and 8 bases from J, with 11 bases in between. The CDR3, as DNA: TGTGCCAGCAGGGAGGGAGGTAAGCAGTACTTC. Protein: CASREGGKQYF.

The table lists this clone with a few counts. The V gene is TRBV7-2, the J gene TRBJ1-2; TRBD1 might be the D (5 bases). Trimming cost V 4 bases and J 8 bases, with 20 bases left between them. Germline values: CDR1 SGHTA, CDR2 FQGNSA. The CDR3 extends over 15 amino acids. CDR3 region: CASSSGTITFRGYTF. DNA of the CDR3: TGTGCCAGCAGCTCTGGGACCATAACTTTTCGGGGCTACACCTTC.

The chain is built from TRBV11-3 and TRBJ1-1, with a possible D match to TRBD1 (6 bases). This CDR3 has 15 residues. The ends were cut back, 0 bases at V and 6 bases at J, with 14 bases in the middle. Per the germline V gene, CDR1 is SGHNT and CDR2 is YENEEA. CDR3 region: CASSLDGGQGSEAFF. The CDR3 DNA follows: TGTGCCAGCAGCTTAGATGGGGGGCAGGGTTCTGAAGCTTTCTTT.

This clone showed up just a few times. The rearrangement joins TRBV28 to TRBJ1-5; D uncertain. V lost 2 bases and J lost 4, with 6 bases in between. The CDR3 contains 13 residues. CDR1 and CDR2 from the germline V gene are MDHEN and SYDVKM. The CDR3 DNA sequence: TGTGCCAGCAGTTTAGTGGGGAATCAGCCCCAGCATTTT. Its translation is CASSLVGNQPQHF.

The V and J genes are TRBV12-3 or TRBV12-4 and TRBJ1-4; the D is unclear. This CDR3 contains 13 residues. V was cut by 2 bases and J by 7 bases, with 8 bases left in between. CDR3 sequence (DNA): TGTGCCAGCAGTTTAAACGTACGTGAAAAACTGTTTTTT. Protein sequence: CASSLNVREKLFF.

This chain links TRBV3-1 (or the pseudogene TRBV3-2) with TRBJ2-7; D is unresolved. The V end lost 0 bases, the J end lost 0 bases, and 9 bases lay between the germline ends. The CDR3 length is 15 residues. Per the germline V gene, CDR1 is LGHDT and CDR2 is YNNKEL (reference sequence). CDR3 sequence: CASSQDPRGSYEQYF. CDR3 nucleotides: TGTGCCAGCAGCCAAGATCCCCGTGGCTCCTACGAGCAGTACTTC.

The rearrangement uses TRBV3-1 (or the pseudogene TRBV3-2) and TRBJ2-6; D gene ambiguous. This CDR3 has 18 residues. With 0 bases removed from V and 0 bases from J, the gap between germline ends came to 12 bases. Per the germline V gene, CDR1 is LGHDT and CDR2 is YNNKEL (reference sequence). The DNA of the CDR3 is TGTGCCAGCAGCCAAGAAGAAGGTATGAGCTCTGGGGCCAACGTCCTGACTTTC. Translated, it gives CASSQEEGMSSGANVLTF.

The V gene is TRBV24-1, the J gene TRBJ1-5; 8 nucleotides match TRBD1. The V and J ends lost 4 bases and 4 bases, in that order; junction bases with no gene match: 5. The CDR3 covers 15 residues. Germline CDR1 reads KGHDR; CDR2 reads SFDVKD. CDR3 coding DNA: TGTGCCACCAGTGAGCCAGGACAGGGAAATCAGCCCCAGCATTTT. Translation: CATSEPGQGNQPQHF.

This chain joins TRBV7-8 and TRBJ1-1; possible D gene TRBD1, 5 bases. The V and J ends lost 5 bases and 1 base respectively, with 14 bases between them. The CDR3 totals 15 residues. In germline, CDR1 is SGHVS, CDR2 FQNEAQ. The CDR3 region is CASSPGRLRNTEAFF. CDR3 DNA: TGTGCCAGCAGCCCAGGGAGACTCCGGAACACTGAAGCTTTCTTT.

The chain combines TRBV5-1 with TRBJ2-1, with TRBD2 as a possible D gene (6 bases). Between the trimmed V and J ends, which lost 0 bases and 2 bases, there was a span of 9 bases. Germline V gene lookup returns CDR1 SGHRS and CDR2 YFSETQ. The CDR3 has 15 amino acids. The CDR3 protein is CASSLEGLTYNEQFF. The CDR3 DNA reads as TGCGCCAGCAGCTTGGAGGGACTCACCTACAATGAGCAGTTCTTC.

The CDR3 bases are TGCAGCGTTGAAGGTGAGGGGACCCCCTACGAGCAGTACTTC. Its protein is CSVEGEGTPYEQYF. This chain connects TRBV29-1 to TRBJ2-7; D tentatively reads TRBD1 or TRBD2 (5 bases each). Germline CDR1 is SQVTM and CDR2 is ANQGSEA. The CDR3 sequence is 14 residues long. Between the trimmed V and J ends, which lost 1 base and 2 bases, there was a span of 12 bases.

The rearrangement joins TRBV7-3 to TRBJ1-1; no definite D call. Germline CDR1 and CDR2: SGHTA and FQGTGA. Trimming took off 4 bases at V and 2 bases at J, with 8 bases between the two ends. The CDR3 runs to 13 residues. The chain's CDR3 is CASSSWSNTEAFF. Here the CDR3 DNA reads TGTGCCAGCAGCTCTTGGTCCAACACTGAAGCTTTCTTT.